This T cell receptor (beta chain) was sequenced in a study of cytomegalovirus exposure and HLA in healthy donors (TCRdb year 2017). Regarding the research as a whole: According to an earlier analysis of around 600 of the donors, some 180 million T cells yielded 117 million unique TCR beta sequences and less than 300 Gb of sequence data. Among roughly 370 genotyped donors of the cohort, an average of around 240,000 unique TCR beta nucleotide sequences were sequenced per donor, around 18% of them non-productive. The study used immunosequencing to profile the T cell repertoires of approximately 630 subjects and linked those repertoires to cytomegalovirus serostatus. A separate validation cohort of about 110 different subjects was used in addition to the 666-subject first cohort. Class I and class II HLA loci were covered by the typing at four-digit resolution. The study combined high-throughput TCR immunosequencing, statistical association of individual TCRs with disease status, and machine learning to predict cytomegalovirus infection status. Every repertoire in the discovery cohort had been generated on one and the same sequencing platform. Roughly 300 gigabases of sequencing data and around 90 million unique TCR sequences made up an early release that covered approximately 620 HLA-typed donors. Donor age, sex, ethnicity and CMV serostatus were collected together with the repertoire data. The later analysis used no new phenotypic data to find candidate immune exposures, relying instead on TCR beta sequences and their occurrence across donors. Among the roughly 400 genotyped donors, about 85% belonged to the genetic ancestry cluster associated with self-reported Caucasian donors. Genome-wide SNP genotypes for about 60% of the roughly 700 donors were used in a later genetic analysis, which treated that subset as a discovery cohort. To study patterns of TCR occurrence, a later analysis re-analyzed previously published TCR beta repertoires from 700 or so donors and added high-resolution HLA genotyping. In an earlier analysis of over 550 of the donors, high-throughput TCR beta sequencing was used to judge whether each TCR beta V gene segment behaved as functional or pseudogenic. The aim of the study was to test whether cataloging public T cell receptors could identify signatures of past pathogen exposure. The number of donors typed differed by locus, with 629-630 for A, B, C, DRB1 and DQB1, more than 500 for DQA1, about 610 for DPA1, and 472 for DPB1. Because of strong linkage in the cohort, five DR-DQ haplotypes were treated as single units for association and clustering.

V and J lose 7 bases and 10 bases, and a span of 11 bases separates them. In the germline V gene, CDR1 corresponds to MDHEN and CDR2 to SYDVKM. The CDR3 sequence holds 12 residues, the cysteine and phenylalanine included. Just CDR3 DNA is preserved here, 36 bases in frame from base 1. The library was made by the immunoSEQ multiplex PCR assay. For the multiplex PCR, a mixture combining 60 forward primers for TCR Vbeta segments and 13 reverse primers for TCR Jbeta segments was used. A multiplex PCR assay on genomic DNA amplified the CDR3 region of rearranged TCR beta genes. The Illumina HiSeq System was used to sequence the amplified TCR beta libraries as 87-base-pair reads. In the source study's methods: A later analysis counted some 80 million unique TCR beta chains across the 670 or so repertoires, and some 11 million of these chains were shared by at least two donors. A nearest-neighbor algorithm error-corrected the raw reads and collapsed the reads into unique sequences, merging closely related sequences to remove PCR and sequencing errors. To assign V, D and J gene segments, CDR3 sequences were aligned to IMGT reference sequences. For a sequence to be retained, a match of at least six nucleotides was required to both a V gene segment and a J gene segment. Rearrangements were classified as productive when the CDR3 lacked stop codons and remained in frame with V and J, and all other rearrangements were classified as non-productive. Following IMGT convention, CDR3 was defined as the stretch from the second conserved V-encoded cysteine up to the conserved J-encoded phenylalanine. The earlier analysis of approximately 500 of the donors excluded sequences that lacked an unambiguous match to a single V gene segment. In an earlier analysis of a few hundred of the donors, V segments were called functional above 56.7% productive rearrangements and were called segregating when the between-donor standard deviation exceeded 5%. To diagnose cytomegalovirus status from the catalog of TCR beta chain sequences, a statistical classification framework was built. V and J gene assignment, in a later analysis, came from comparing TCR nucleotide sequences with IMGT/GENE-DB human TR gene sequences. Using the TCRdist pipeline, a later analysis assigned CDR3 sequences along with most-parsimonious VDJ recombination scenarios. A later analysis defined each TCR beta chain by its CDR3 amino acid sequence plus V-gene family, and excluded reads lacking a unique V-gene family. To address suspected cross-contamination and a sequencing artifact, a later analysis removed 592 highly shared, low-generation-probability nucleotide sequences. In a later analysis, a clonal expansion index was calculated for each public chain from normalized within-repertoire ranks of inferred template counts. In a later analysis, generation probabilities were computed with a VDJ recombination model fitted to out-of-frame rearrangements, and the resulting probabilities were checked against IGoR. A later analysis scored TCR-TCR, TCR-HLA and TCR-CMV co-occurrence with hypergeometric tests, applying a repertoire-size bias correction to TCR pairs. To estimate false discovery rates, a later analysis permuted the HLA or CMV assignments 20 times. In a later analysis, co-occurring TCRs were grouped with DBSCAN, and TCRdist sequence similarity was added when clustering was performed within HLA-allele-positive subsets. Co-occurrence clustering excluded repertoires with fewer than 30,000 or more than 120,000 public chains, plus five with anomalous nucleotide sharing. TCRdb took over this immuneACCESS table, retaining in-frame rearrangements with V and J assigned. Such tables are incomplete; in checked studies, under half of the missing clones stem from an unresolved V gene, and the remainder is unexplained. That table is the source of V, J and clone size, and D and trimming were worked out from the DNA. The sample includes some 150,000 clones, with approximately 80% observed a single time. The ten largest clones capture 1.5% to 2% of the sample.

On this clone: The antigen it recognizes is unknown. Base-call qualities are not available, and no considerably larger clone is one nucleotide away.

In total, over 600 healthy bone marrow donors made up the cohort. All cohort members were sampled while nominally healthy, although unrecorded immune exposures were likely present. The donor was CMV seronegative and was included in the group of 352 seronegative cohort members. A peripheral blood sample was provided by each donor, and peripheral blood mononuclear cells were used for TCR beta sequencing. The Qiagen DNeasy Blood Extraction Kit was used to extract genomic DNA from the blood cell samples. Points the paper makes about the study in general: It was suggested by the authors that the approach could potentially be generalized to other disease states and immunological phenotypes. In vitro tests confirmed that a few of the cytomegalovirus-associated TCR beta chains recognize cytomegalovirus antigens. According to a later genetic analysis, donors in an Asian-associated ancestry cluster had fewer N-insertions in productive TCRs than the roughly 670-donor mean. At a false discovery rate of 0.05, a later analysis linked some 18,000 TCR beta sequences to specific HLA alleles. A cluster of highly shared sequence variants was judged likely to be a technical artifact of the sequencing pipeline. Roughly uniform sequencing depth across donors was assumed in presence/absence analyses, although this assumption may not hold. In a later analysis, the rate of TCR association differed among HLA loci, with DRB1 alleles having the most associated TCRs and HLA-C alleles having the fewest. The cohort was sequenced for TCR beta chains only, and without alpha or paired-chain data the features that could be detected were limited. While some public TCRs were present in many individuals, most TCR sequences turned up only very rarely across donors. Broadly in line with IMGT annotations, most TCR beta V segments showed up in productive rearrangements about 90% or about 30% of the time in an earlier analysis of approximately 640 of the donors. A later analysis found that HLA-associated TCR beta chains were more clonally expanded and had lower generation probabilities than equally common non-associated chains. When HLA alleles, especially DR and DQ, strongly co-occurred, attributing TCR associations to individual alleles was difficult. According to a later analysis, most CMV-associated TCR beta chains appeared to be HLA-restricted, and the HLA associations seemed to be driven largely by CMV exposure. About 17 rarely observed V segments, including chromosome 9 orphons, were excluded from the earlier analysis of several hundred of the donors because counts were too low. Because HLA typing was unavailable for some donors at each locus, only the typed subset was used in association tests. An association between a missense DCLRE1C variant and V-gene and J-gene trimming of TCR beta chains was found in a later genetic analysis and replicated in an independent cohort. Immune exposure information for the cohort was limited to CMV serostatus. A later analysis reported that several top co-occurrence clusters appeared linked to parvovirus B19, influenza, CMV and Epstein-Barr virus. Linkage disequilibrium might explain the correlated functional status among segregating V segments, but an unknown experimental factor could not be ruled out. A further reported finding was that TCR beta sequences accurately predicted the HLA-A and HLA-B alleles for most subjects in the first cohort. Some IMGT-functional V segments, including TRBV6-2 and TRBV6-3, could not be distinguished by the 87-base-pair reads and were therefore excluded. In the study, 150 to 200 TCR beta chains were listed as associated with cytomegalovirus. In both the original and validation cohorts, the classifier was reported to diagnose cytomegalovirus status with high specificity and sensitivity.

The receptor's source is a woman between 40 and 50 years old in good health and CMV-seronegative. The sequence joins TRBV28 to TRBJ1-6, with an unclear D gene assignment. Sequencing input: PBMCs. The sequenced DNA: TGTGCCAGCACCGGAGGAGGCTCACCCCTCCACTTT. It translates to CASTGGGSPLHF.